This T cell receptor beta chain is from a study of T cell repertoires in cytomegalovirus infection. The study's findings and limits: The study found HLA-C-restricted CMV-specific TCR beta clonotypes dominating the ex vivo response.

The CDR3 is 15 amino acids. Germline V lookup: CDR1 LNHDA, CDR2 SQIVND (reference sequence). The V gene end was trimmed by 7 bases and the J gene end by 3 bases; junction bases not matched to a gene: 6. Each CDR3 protein gets one entry after TCRdb re-called the reads with MiXCR. The sample holds some 300,000 distinct CDR3 sequences, 9.6% seen once. This clonotype was seen many times. Its antigen is unidentified. The source of this sequence is a human donor in good health (CMV status not recorded). Some clones in this sample may be carry-over from other donors' samples. This chain uses TRBV19 with TRBJ2-3; 11 bases are shared with TRBD2. Sequencing was performed on PBMCs. CDR3 amino acids: CASKRVAGGTDTQYF. CDR3 sequence (DNA): TGTGCCAGTAAGAGAGTAGCGGGGGGGACAGATACGCAGTATTTT. Complete variable domain (other parts from reference TRBV19 and TRBJ2-3): DGGITQSPKYLFRKEGQNVTLSCEQNLNHDAMYWYRQDPGQGLRLIYYSQIVNDFQKGDIAEGYSVSREKKESFPLTVTSAQKNPTAFYLCASKRVAGGTDTQYFGPGTRLTVL.